What follows describes a single TCR beta chain. These data are taken from a study of cytomegalovirus exposure and HLA in healthy donors. The PCR was carried out with 60 Vbeta primers and 13 Jbeta primers. Assay: immunoSEQ multiplex PCR; the TCRdb copy retains only in-frame clones and omits some. Among around 130,000 clones, roughly 79% were seen once, and the ten largest hold approximately 1.7%. CDR3 length: 13 residues. Germline CDR1 MNHNY, CDR2 SVGAGI (reference sequence). This TCR was recovered from a woman between 45 and 65 years old in good health and CMV-seronegative. The chain combines TRBV6-6 with TRBJ2-1; tentatively, D is TRBD1 (6 bases). The source material was PBMCs. CDR3 DNA sequence: TGTGCTACGAACAGGGCGCCCCACAATGAGCAGTTCTTC. As protein: CATNRAPHNEQFF.